This T cell receptor (beta chain) was obtained from a study of cytomegalovirus exposure and HLA in healthy donors. Study-wide results and caveats: The analysis excluded some indistinguishable V segments, including TRBV6-2 and TRBV6-3. Available immune exposure information was restricted to CMV serostatus only. With further analysis later on, most CMV-associated TCR beta chains appeared HLA-restricted. A missense variant in DCLRE1C was later tied to TCR beta V- and J-gene trimming.

With respect to this clone: No antigen is known for it.

PCR involved 60 Vbeta and 13 Jbeta primers. Data came from immunoSEQ multiplex PCR; TCRdb stores just in-frame clones and leaves some out. This sample has around 270,000 clones, with over 70% found just once. CDR3 length equals 18 residues. From germline, CDR1 is SGHAT and CDR2 FQDESV (reference sequence). The V gene lost 5 bases and the J gene lost 8 bases, with 29 bases spanning the gap. This clonotype was sampled from a girl aged 2-10 years in good health and CMV-seronegative. The chain is built from TRBV11-1 and TRBJ2-3; TRBD2 is a possible D gene (6 bases). The source material was PBMCs. This CDR3 reads CASSRSPRGKRKGPTQYF. In nucleotides, the CDR3 is TGTGCCAGCAGCCGTTCGCCACGGGGGAAACGGAAGGGTCCTACGCAGTATTTT. Supplemented by reference TRBV11-1 and TRBJ2-3, the full variable domain reads EAEVAQSPRYKITEKSQAVAFWCDPISGHATLYWYRQILGQGPELLVQFQDESVVDDSQLPKDRFSAERLKGVDSTLKIQPAELGDSAMYLCASSRSPRGKRKGPTQYFGPGTRLTVL.